This T cell receptor (beta chain) comes out of a study of beta chain features in type 1 diabetes. Study findings and constraints: TCRB CDR3s from Type 1 diabetes patients were moderately but significantly shorter in all four CD4+ subsets. Cells that show high TCR expression could be over-represented by cDNA sequencing. Compared with healthy donors, patients appeared to share more similar naive, central memory and regulatory TCRB repertoires.

The isolated RNA, all of it, was reverse transcribed, so expressed TCRB transcripts were what got sequenced. The protocol was immunoSEQ multiplex PCR, while the TCRdb copy is restricted to in-frame clones and leaves out a portion. The repertoire holds hundreds of thousands of clones, with 13% as singletons. Turning to this clone: No antigen is known for it.

Between the trimmed V and J ends, which lost 6 bases and 10 bases, there was a span of 21 bases. CDR3 size: 14 residues. Sequenced: naive CD4+ T cells from blood. The clonotype was recovered from a man younger than 30 with type 1 diabetes. The chain is built from TRBV6-7 and TRBJ2-5; perhaps TRBD1 as D (7 bases). TRBV6-7 is classed as an ORF, of uncertain function. The CDR3 DNA sequence: TGTGCCAGCAGCCGAGGGGACAGCCTGGGAGGCCAGTACTTC. Residues: CASSRGDSLGGQYF.